A single sample gave rise to the 23 T cell receptor beta chains below, sequenced in a study of regulatory T cells in long-lasting Graves disease. Time point: persistent/refractory GD, antithyroid drugs over 5 years with positive TRAb. The authors made the TCR library using RNA they extracted from PBMCs. Arm-PCR of CDR3 regions and iRepertoire HTBI primers were used to build TCR beta libraries. Via MiXCR, TCRdb re-called the multiplex PCR reads, giving one row per CDR3 protein. This sample has fewer than 400,000 distinct CDR3 sequences, with less than 20% found just once. The source was peripheral blood mononuclear cells (PBMCs), collected when the disease was refractory, from a patient treated with antithyroid drugs. The source of these receptors is a female donor with Graves disease.

The chain carries TRBV9 and TRBJ1-2, with D perhaps matching TRBD1 (5 bases). From germline, CDR1 is SGDLS and CDR2 YYNGEE. Trimming stripped 1 base from V and 6 bases from J, with 13 bases between. The CDR3 is 14 residues long. The DNA of the CDR3 is TGTGCCAGCAGCGTAAGCAGGGCCCTTAATGGCTACACCTTC. It specifies CASSVSRALNGYTF.

V gene TRBV5-1 combines with J gene TRBJ2-2; 11 bases map to TRBD2. The trim removed 4 bases at V and 1 base at J, leaving 12 bases unmatched. The CDR3 contains 19 residues. The germline V gene has CDR1 SGHRS and CDR2 YFSETQ. CDR3 region: CASSGFGSGRAQNTGELFF. In DNA form, the CDR3 reads TGCGCCAGCAGCGGCTTTGGTAGCGGGAGGGCCCAGAACACCGGGGAGCTGTTTTTT. The full variable domain, its missing parts supplied by reference TRBV5-1 and TRBJ2-2, is KAGVTQTPRYLIKTRGQQVTLSCSPISGHRSVSWYQQTPGQGLQFLFEYFSETQRNKGNFPGRFSGRQFSNSRSEMNVSTLELGDSALYLCASSGFGSGRAQNTGELFFGEGSRLTVL.

This clonotype has ten or more counts. V usage is TRBV7-2 and J usage is TRBJ2-7; 7 positions match TRBD1. The CDR3 runs 14 residues. From germline, CDR1 is SGHTA and CDR2 FQGNSA. The V and J ends lost 3 bases and 1 base, in that order; junction bases with no gene match: 3. CDR3 sequence reads: CASSLGDSSYEQYF. The CDR3 region has the DNA TGTGCCAGCAGCTTGGGGGACAGTTCCTACGAGCAGTACTTC. Looking up the rest from reference TRBV7-2 and TRBJ2-7 gives the full variable domain: GAGVSQSPSNKVTEKGKDVELRCDPISGHTALYWYRQSLGQGLEFLIYFQGNSAPDKSGLPSDRFSAERTGGSVSTLTIQRTQQEDSAVYLCASSLGDSSYEQYFGPGTRLTVT.

This clonotype was picked up a small number of times. The rearrangement joins TRBV6-1 to TRBJ2-4; TRBD2 agrees at 10 bases. J gave up 0 bases and V 5 bases, and 10 bases lay outside the gene matches. The V gene's germline CDR1 is MNHNS and CDR2 SASEGT. The CDR3 is 18 amino acids. CDR3 amino acids: CASSPRFSGGLAKNIQYF. The CDR3 DNA follows: TGTGCCAGCAGTCCCCGATTTAGCGGGGGGCTAGCCAAAAACATTCAGTACTTC.

The chain combines TRBV5-1 with TRBJ2-5, with unresolved D. Trimming left V 2 bases short and J 2 bases short, with 10 bases between. CDR3 length equals 14 residues. Germline V lookup: CDR1 SGHRS, CDR2 YFSETQ. DNA for the CDR3: TGCGCCAGCAGCTTCGAGGTTCCTCAAGAGACCCAGTACTTC. Its translation is CASSFEVPQETQYF.

The sample holds many counts of this clonotype. J is TRBJ1-3 and V is TRBV6-2 or TRBV6-3; D gene unclear. Germline-derived CDR1 and CDR2 are MNHEY and SVGEGT. Trimming removed 5 bases at V and 4 bases at J, with 9 bases between. This CDR3 is built from 13 residues. The CDR3 loop is CASSEVAGNTIYF. The CDR3 DNA reads as TGTGCCAGCAGTGAAGTGGCCGGAAACACCATATATTTT.

This clonotype was recorded a few times. Given a much more abundant clone one base away, this may be a read error. This chain joins TRBV6-1 and TRBJ1-3; 7 nucleotides agree with TRBD1. This CDR3 is 16 amino acids long. Germline V gene sequence: CDR1 MNHNS, CDR2 SASEGT. The CDR3 coding sequence is TGTGCCAGCAGTCAAAGGACAGGAGCCTCTGAAAACACCATATATTTT. Translation: CASSQRTGASENTIYF.

A remark on this clonotype: This sequence may be a read error, since a much larger clone differs from it by one base. The genes are TRBV11-2 and TRBJ2-7; perhaps TRBD1 as D (5 bases). V shed 4 bases and J shed 2 bases, with 12 bases lying between them. The CDR3 totals 14 residues. Germline V gene data show CDR1 as SGHAT and CDR2 as FQNNGV. The CDR3 spells CASSYLSTAYEQYF. The CDR3 nucleotides read TGTGCCAGCAGCTATCTTTCGACAGCCTACGAGCAGTACTTC.

The chain uses TRBV20-1 and TRBJ2-1; 7 bases match TRBD2. Germline V CDR1 and CDR2: DFQATT, SNEGSKA (reference sequence). The CDR3 runs 13 residues. Trimming cost V 5 bases and J 11 bases; bases outside gene matches: 12. This chain's CDR3 is CSAQVAGDWKQFF. The CDR3, as DNA: TGCAGTGCTCAGGTGGCGGGAGATTGGAAGCAGTTCTTC.

This clonotype was counted only a few times. V is TRBV10-2 and J is TRBJ1-5; a weak D match, TRBD1 (6 bases). V lost 10 bases to trimming and J lost 5 bases, with 15 bases between them. This CDR3 region has 13 residues. The V gene's germline CDR1 is WSHSY and CDR2 SAAADI. The CDR3 here is CATRDTAYQPQHF. CDR3 sequence (DNA): TGCGCCACCAGGGACACCGCGTATCAGCCCCAGCATTTT.

This clonotype was picked up many times. The chain is built from TRBV2 and TRBJ2-5; TRBD2 matches at 8 bases. Trimming cost V 7 bases and J 2 bases; bases outside gene matches: 3. CDR3 length: 13 residues. Germline CDR1 is SNHLY and CDR2 is FYNNEI. Here the CDR3 reads CASNGGVQETQYF. The CDR3, as DNA: TGTGCCAGCAACGGGGGGGTTCAAGAGACCCAGTACTTC.

The rearrangement uses TRBV4-3 and TRBJ2-2, with unresolved D. CDR1 and CDR2 from the germline V gene are LGHNA and YSLEER. Trimming pared 0 bases from V and 5 bases from J, leaving 13 bases between. The CDR3 loop spans 16 amino acids. This CDR3 reads CASSQDFGFWTGELFF. CDR3 sequence (DNA): TGCGCCAGCAGCCAAGATTTCGGGTTTTGGACCGGGGAGCTGTTTTTT.

This clonotype was observed at least ten times. V usage is TRBV7-2 and J usage is TRBJ2-5, with 9 bases that match TRBD2. Germline values: CDR1 SGHTA, CDR2 FQGNSA. V lost 3 bases to trimming and J lost 7 bases; unmatched junction nucleotides: 9. The CDR3 is 15 amino acids. The CDR3 here is CASSFSGGGEGTQYF. CDR3 bases: TGTGCCAGCAGCTTTAGCGGGGGTGGGGAGGGGACCCAGTACTTC.

Ten or more counts support this clonotype. This chain joins TRBV30 and TRBJ2-7; possible D gene TRBD2, 6 bases. Germline lookup yields CDR1 GTSNPN and CDR2 SVGIG (reference sequence). V lost 4 bases and J 4 bases, leaving 8 bases between the germline ends. CDR3 length equals 11 residues. CDR3 DNA sequence: TGTGCCTGGATGGCGGGGTACGAGCAGTACTTC. This codes for CAWMAGYEQYF.

This chain links TRBV5-1 with TRBJ1-2; TRBD1 agrees at 11 bases. The CDR3 sequence is 16 residues long. Germline CDR1 SGHRS, CDR2 YFSETQ. The V gene end was trimmed by 3 bases and the J gene end by 2 bases; junction bases not matched to a gene: 6. The CDR3 DNA reads TGCGCCAGCAGCTACGGACAGGGGGCGCGGAACTATGGCTACACCTTC. Amino acid sequence: CASSYGQGARNYGYTF.

The rearrangement uses TRBV10-3 and TRBJ2-7, with 7 bases that match TRBD1. The V gene's germline CDR1 is ENHRY and CDR2 SYGVKD. V lost 6 bases and J lost 0; bases outside the gene matches: 11. This CDR3 region has 16 residues. CDR3 region: CAISFRPGTASYEQYF. In DNA, the CDR3 is TGTGCCATCAGCTTTCGACCGGGGACAGCCTCCTACGAGCAGTACTTC.

This chain joins TRBV10-3 and TRBJ2-1, with 13 bases matching TRBD2. Germline values: CDR1 ENHRY, CDR2 SYGVKD. The CDR3 has 16 amino acids. J gave up 7 bases and V 2 bases, and 5 bases lay outside the gene matches. In DNA, the CDR3 is TGTGCCATCAGTGAGGGGCCGACTAGCGGGGGGAATGAGCAGTTCTTC. Its translation is CAISEGPTSGGNEQFF.

This clonotype was seen many times. This chain connects TRBV28 to TRBJ2-7; 9 bases fit TRBD1. CDR3 length: 11 amino acids. The germline V gene has CDR1 MDHEN and CDR2 SYDVKM. Unmatched junction bases numbered 3, after V lost 8 bases and J lost 7 bases. CDR3 amino acids: CASYRGLEQYF. For the CDR3, the DNA is TGTGCCAGCTACAGGGGGCTAGAGCAGTACTTC.

The chain links TRBV28 to TRBJ1-3; D may be TRBD1 (5 bases). This CDR3 is 14 amino acids long. CDR1 and CDR2 from the germline V gene are MDHEN and SYDVKM. V shed 3 bases and J shed 0 bases, with 6 bases lying between them. CDR3 nucleotides: TGTGCCAGCAGTTTTCAGGGCTCTGGAAACACCATATATTTT. The encoded protein is CASSFQGSGNTIYF.

In nucleotides, the CDR3 is TGCGCCAGCAGCTGGGGCTGGGGGGCCTCCTACGAGCAGTACTTC. Translation gives CASSWGWGASYEQYF. The chain recombines TRBV5-1 with TRBJ2-7, with D perhaps given as TRBD1 or TRBD2 (6 bases each). The CDR3 is made up of 15 amino acids. The V end was cut by 3 bases, the J end by 0 bases, with 13 bases between. In germline, CDR1 is SGHRS, CDR2 YFSETQ.

The V and J genes are TRBV7-9 and TRBJ2-1; TRBD2 is a possible D gene (6 bases). The CDR3 consists of 17 residues. Germline CDR1 SEHNR, CDR2 FQNEAQ (reference sequence). The germline V and J ends were trimmed by 5 bases and 0 bases, with 17 bases remaining between them. This CDR3 is CASSKMGGTSSYNEQFF. The CDR3 nucleotides read TGTGCCAGCAGCAAGATGGGAGGAACAAGCTCCTACAATGAGCAGTTCTTC.

This clonotype was seen only once. This chain uses TRBV7-2 with TRBJ2-7; possible D gene TRBD1, 6 bases. Germline CDR1 and CDR2: SGHTA and FQGNSA. The CDR3 runs 16 residues. The ends were cut back, 1 base at V and 5 bases at J, with 18 bases in the middle. CDR3 sequence: CASSLDRDHAANEQYF. The CDR3 DNA reads as TGTGCCAGCAGCTTAGACAGGGACCACGCGGCCAACGAGCAGTACTTC.

This sequence joins TRBV9 and TRBJ2-7, with D perhaps given as TRBD1 or TRBD2 (5 bases each). CDR1 and CDR2 (germline): SGDLS, YYNGEE. The ends were cut back, 4 bases at V and 3 bases at J, with 14 bases in the middle. The CDR3 runs to 14 residues. The CDR3 DNA sequence: TGTGCCAGCAGCTCTACTGGGGACCTCTACGAGCAGTACTTC. It translates to CASSSTGDLYEQYF.